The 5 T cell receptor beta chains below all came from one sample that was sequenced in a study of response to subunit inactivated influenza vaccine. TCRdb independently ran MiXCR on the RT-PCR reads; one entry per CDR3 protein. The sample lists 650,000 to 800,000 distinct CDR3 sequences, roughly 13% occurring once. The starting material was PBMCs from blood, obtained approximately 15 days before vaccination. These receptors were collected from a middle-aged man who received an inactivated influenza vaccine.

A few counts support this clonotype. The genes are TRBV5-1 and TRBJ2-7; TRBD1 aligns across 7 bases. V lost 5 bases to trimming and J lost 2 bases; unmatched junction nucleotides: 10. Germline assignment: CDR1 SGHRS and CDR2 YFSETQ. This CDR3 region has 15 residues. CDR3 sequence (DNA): TGCGCCAGCAGTTACGATTCTACAGGGGCCTACGAGCAGTACTTC. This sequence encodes CASSYDSTGAYEQYF. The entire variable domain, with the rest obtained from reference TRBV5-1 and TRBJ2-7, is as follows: KAGVTQTPRYLIKTRGQQVTLSCSPISGHRSVSWYQQTPGQGLQFLFEYFSETQRNKGNFPGRFSGRQFSNSRSEMNVSTLELGDSALYLCASSYDSTGAYEQYFGPGTRLTVT.

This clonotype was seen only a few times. CDR3 residues: CASRERASTNEKLFF. The DNA for the CDR3 is TGTGCCAGCAGGGAAAGGGCCTCAACTAATGAAAAACTGTTTTTT. V usage is TRBV2 and J usage is TRBJ1-4; D is ambiguous. Germline lookup yields CDR1 SNHLY and CDR2 FYNNEI. The germline V and J ends were trimmed by 6 bases and 0 bases, with 11 bases remaining between them. The CDR3 covers 15 residues.

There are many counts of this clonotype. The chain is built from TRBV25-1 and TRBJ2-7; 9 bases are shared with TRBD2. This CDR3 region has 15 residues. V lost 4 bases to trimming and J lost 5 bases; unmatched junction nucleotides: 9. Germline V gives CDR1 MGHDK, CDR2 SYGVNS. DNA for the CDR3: TGTGCCAGCAGTGTTATCGGCGGGGGGGCCCACGAGCAGTACTTC. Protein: CASSVIGGGAHEQYF.

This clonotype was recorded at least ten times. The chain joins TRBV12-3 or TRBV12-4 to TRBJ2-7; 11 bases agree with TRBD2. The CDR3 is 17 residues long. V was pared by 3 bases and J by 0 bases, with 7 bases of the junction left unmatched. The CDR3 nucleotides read TGTGCCAGCAGTTTGTCTAGCGGGGGGCTGAGCTCCTACGAGCAGTACTTC. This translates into CASSLSSGGLSSYEQYF.

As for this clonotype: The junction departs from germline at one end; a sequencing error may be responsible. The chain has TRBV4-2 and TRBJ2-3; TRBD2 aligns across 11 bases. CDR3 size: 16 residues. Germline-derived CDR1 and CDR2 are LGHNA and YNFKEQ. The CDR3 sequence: CASSHLSGGGTDTQFF. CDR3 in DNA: TGTGCCAGCAGCCACCTTAGCGGGGGGGGCACAGATACGCAGTTTTTT.